These T cell receptor beta chains were read from a single sample in a study of CD8 T cells in ankylosing spondylitis. TCRdb passed the 5' RACE reads through MiXCR, listing each CDR3 protein once. The sample has fewer than 130,000 distinct CDR3 sequences; 24% are singletons. The sample consisted of synovial fluid, either unsorted or a sorted T cell fraction (not recorded which). The origin of the receptors is a male donor with ankylosing spondylitis. Each CDR3 is given with its conserved first and last residue. The D gene is left open where the match is weak. The size entry is marked missing in some rows and otherwise reads once, few, many or a size class.

v_call	d_call	j_call	clone_size	cdr3_aa	cdr3_nt
TRBV5-1	TRBD2	TRBJ2-3	.	CASSPLAGGSDTQYF	TGCGCCAGCAGCCCTTTAGCGGGAGGGTCAGATACGCAGTATTTT
TRBV25-1	TRBD1	TRBJ1-5	few	CASSTGGSNQPQHF	TGTGCCAGCAGCACAGGGGGGAGCAATCAGCCCCAGCATTTT
TRBV6-6	.	TRBJ1-2	many	CASTLGRANYGYTF	TGTGCCAGCACCCTGGGACGAGCTAACTATGGCTACACCTTC
TRBV30	.	TRBJ1-3	few	CAWRQPHGNTIYF	TGTGCCTGGAGACAGCCCCACGGAAACACCATATATTTT
TRBV5-1	.	TRBJ1-6	many	CASSRTTQGNSPLHF	TGCGCCAGCAGCCGGACAACCCAGGGCAATTCACCCCTCCACTTT
TRBV29-1	TRBD2	TRBJ2-3	many	CSVAGLAGADTQYF	TGCAGCGTGGCGGGACTAGCGGGAGCAGATACGCAGTATTTT
TRBV5-1	TRBD2	TRBJ2-1	many	CASSLEGLASSYNEQFF	TGCGCCAGCAGCTTGGAGGGACTAGCTTCGTCCTACAATGAGCAGTTCTTC
TRBV2	TRBD2	TRBJ2-7	.	CASSEFEGSGRTHEQYF	TGTGCCAGCAGTGAATTCGAGGGTAGCGGGAGAACCCACGAGCAGTACTTC
TRBV6-5	.	TRBJ1-6	once	CASAEGNSPLHF	TGTGCCAGCGCGGAGGGTAATTCACCCCTCCACTTT
TRBV5-5	.	TRBJ2-3	many	CASSLNPTDLLYF	TGTGCCAGCAGCTTGAACCCTACTGATCTCCTGTATTTT
TRBV24-1	TRBD1	TRBJ2-1	.	CATSVSGRGQVNRFF	TGTGCCACCAGTGTGTCGGGCAGGGGACAGGTTAATCGGTTCTTC
TRBV7-2	.	TRBJ2-3	many	CASSLTPQPDTQYF	TGTGCCAGCAGCTTGACACCCCAGCCAGATACGCAGTATTTT
TRBV5-1	.	TRBJ2-5	many	CASSLLQGTPEQETQYF	TGCGCCAGCAGCTTACTTCAGGGGACACCAGAGCAAGAGACCCAGTACTTC
TRBV4-1	TRBD2	TRBJ2-3	.	CASSQDVTSGSPDTQYF	TGCGCCAGCAGCCAAGACGTAACTAGCGGGAGCCCAGATACGCAGTATTTT
TRBV14	TRBD1	TRBJ1-2	few	CASSLRTGANYGYTF	TGTGCCAGCAGCCTAAGGACAGGAGCTAACTATGGCTACACCTTC
TRBV27	TRBD1	TRBJ1-5	.	CASQGVGQPQHF	TGTGCCAGCCAGGGGGTGGGTCAGCCCCAGCATTTT
TRBV5-1	.	TRBJ2-1	.	CASSTRTGSSYNEQFF	TGCGCCAGCAGCACTCGGACTGGGAGCTCCTACAATGAGCAGTTCTTC
TRBV29-1	TRBD1	TRBJ2-1	many	CSVGGTDYNEQFF	TGCAGCGTTGGAGGGACAGACTACAATGAGCAGTTCTTC
TRBV5-6	.	TRBJ1-1	.	CASSLEGGRAFF	TGTGCCAGCAGCTTGGAAGGGGGGCGAGCTTTCTTT
TRBV11-3	.	TRBJ2-1	once	CASSPRTDWGNEQFF	TGTGCCAGCAGCCCCCGGACCGACTGGGGCAATGAGCAGTTCTTC
TRBV7-2	TRBD1	TRBJ1-2	many	CASSHPDRGFYGYTF	TGTGCCAGCAGCCACCCGGACAGGGGATTCTATGGCTACACCTTC
TRBV11-2	TRBD1	TRBJ1-1	.	CASSLDEGARTEAFF	TGTGCCAGCAGCTTAGATGAGGGGGCTAGGACTGAAGCTTTCTTT
TRBV11-2	TRBD2	TRBJ2-2	.	CASSLGLAGGHTGELFF	TGTGCCAGCAGCTTGGGACTAGCGGGAGGTCACACCGGGGAGCTGTTTTTT
TRBV19	TRBD2	TRBJ2-3	.	CASSPGLAASTDTQYF	TGTGCCAGTAGCCCCGGACTAGCTGCTAGCACAGATACGCAGTATTTT
TRBV18	TRBD1	TRBJ2-7	.	CASSPGTGSYEQYF	TGTGCCAGCTCACCAGGGACAGGCTCCTACGAGCAGTACTTC
TRBV7-2	TRBD1	TRBJ2-1	.	CASSLFQGDGEQFF	TGTGCCAGCAGCTTATTTCAGGGGGATGGTGAGCAGTTCTTC
TRBV5-1	TRBD1	TRBJ2-5	.	CASSTGQDPKVQYF	TGCGCCAGCAGCACCGGACAGGACCCAAAGGTCCAGTACTTC
TRBV7-2	TRBD2	TRBJ2-5	.	CASSLEYRGGTETQYF	TGTGCCAGCAGCTTAGAATATCGGGGAGGGACAGAGACCCAGTACTTC
TRBV3-1	.	TRBJ1-1	.	CASSQVLKVNTEAFF	TGTGCCAGCAGCCAAGTCTTGAAGGTGAACACTGAAGCTTTCTTT
TRBV6-5	TRBD2	TRBJ2-3	.	CASSNPTSGTTDTQYF	TGTGCCAGCAGTAACCCGACTAGCGGAACCACAGATACGCAGTATTTT
TRBV7-9	.	TRBJ2-1	.	CASSLGDTGGNEQFF	TGTGCCAGCAGCTTAGGGGACACTGGGGGCAATGAGCAGTTCTTC
TRBV3-1	TRBD2	TRBJ2-5	few	CASSQSGGLGTQYF	TGTGCCAGCAGCCAATCGGGGGGGCTAGGGACCCAGTACTTC
TRBV19	.	TRBJ2-1	many	CASSPPGKNEQFF	TGTGCCAGTAGTCCGCCCGGCAAAAATGAGCAGTTCTTC
TRBV27	TRBD2	TRBJ2-3	.	CASSRLAGSSTDTQYF	TGTGCCAGCAGCCGACTAGCGGGATCGAGTACAGATACGCAGTATTTT
TRBV24-1	TRBD1	TRBJ2-6	.	CATSDGQGSSSGANVLTF	TGTGCCACCAGTGATGGACAGGGGTCTTCTTCTGGGGCCAACGTCCTGACTTTC
TRBV11-2	TRBD1	TRBJ2-3	few	CASSLEGTGPDTQYF	TGTGCCAGCAGCTTGGAAGGGACAGGTCCAGATACGCAGTATTTT
TRBV6-5	.	TRBJ1-2	few	CASSSGNNYGYTF	TGTGCCAGCAGCTCCGGGAATAACTATGGCTACACCTTC
TRBV5-6	.	TRBJ1-4	.	CASSGTAFNEKLFF	TGTGCCAGCAGCGGGACGGCCTTTAATGAAAAACTGTTTTTT
TRBV4-2	TRBD2	TRBJ2-7	.	CASSQDGGYEQYF	TGTGCCAGCAGCCAAGACGGGGGGTACGAGCAGTACTTC
TRBV30	TRBD1	TRBJ2-7	.	CAWSTGQGGDEQYF	TGTGCCTGGAGTACGGGACAGGGGGGTGACGAGCAGTACTTC
TRBV5-1	.	TRBJ2-3	few	CASSAVHITDTQYF	TGCGCCAGCAGCGCGGTCCACATTACGGATACGCAGTATTTT
TRBV7-2	.	TRBJ2-2	many	CASSLRGLRTGELFF	TGTGCCAGCAGCTTACGGGGGCTCCGGACCGGGGAGCTGTTTTTT
TRBV10-3	.	TRBJ2-2	.	CAIRATGTGELFF	TGTGCCATCAGGGCTACGGGGACCGGGGAGCTGTTTTTT
TRBV20-1	.	TRBJ2-3	.	CSARDGRLADTQYF	TGCAGTGCCCGCGACGGGAGACTCGCAGATACGCAGTATTTT
TRBV6-1	.	TRBJ1-1	few	CASRTLGTEAFF	TGTGCCAGCAGAACCCTAGGCACTGAAGCTTTCTTT
TRBV6-2/TRBV6-3	.	TRBJ2-1	few	CASIRQGGGSANEQFF	TGTGCCAGCATCCGCCAGGGGGGCGGGAGCGCCAATGAGCAGTTCTTC
TRBV7-8	.	TRBJ2-7	.	CASSLAARARRGARSEQYF	TGTGCCAGCAGCTTAGCGGCAAGGGCCCGCAGGGGGGCTCGATCCGAGCAGTACTTC
TRBV7-8	.	TRBJ2-1	.	CASSLASGLKIEQFF	TGTGCCAGCAGCTTAGCTAGCGGACTTAAAATTGAGCAGTTCTTC
TRBV7-8	.	TRBJ2-5	.	CASSPQYERTQYF	TGTGCCAGCAGCCCCCAGTACGAACGGACCCAGTACTTC
TRBV6-2/TRBV6-3	.	TRBJ1-1	.	CASSFTGLSEAFF	TGTGCCAGCAGTTTCACAGGGTTATCTGAAGCTTTCTTT